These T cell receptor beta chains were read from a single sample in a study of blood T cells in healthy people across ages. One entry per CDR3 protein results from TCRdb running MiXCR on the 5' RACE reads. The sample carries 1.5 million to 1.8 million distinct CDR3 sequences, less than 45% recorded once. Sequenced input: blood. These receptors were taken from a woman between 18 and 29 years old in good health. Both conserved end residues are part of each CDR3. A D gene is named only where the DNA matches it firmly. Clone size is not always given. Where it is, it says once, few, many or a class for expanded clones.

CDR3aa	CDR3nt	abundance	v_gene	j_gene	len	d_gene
CASTITAGSYEQYF	TGCGCCAGCACCATAACCGCAGGCTCCTACGAGCAGTACTTC	-	TRBV5-1	TRBJ2-7	14	-
CASSPLGLTQYF	TGTGCCAGCAGTCCTTTGGGGTTGACGCAGTATTTT	few	TRBV6-5	TRBJ2-3	12	-
CASIAAYNEQFF	TGTGCCAGCATTGCAGCCTACAATGAGCAGTTCTTC	few	TRBV7-9	TRBJ2-1	12	-
CASTTGDNTDTQYF	TGTGCCAGCACCACCGGGGACAACACAGATACGCAGTATTTT	-	TRBV12-3/TRBV12-4	TRBJ2-3	14	-
CASSLKSYEQYF	TGTGCCAGCAGTTTAAAATCTTACGAGCAGTACTTC	many	TRBV12-3/TRBV12-4	TRBJ2-7	12	-
CASRGPNEAFF	TGTGCCAGCAGGGGACCGAATGAAGCTTTCTTT	few	TRBV6-1	TRBJ1-1	11	-
CSANSDNYGYTF	TGCAGTGCTAACAGTGATAACTATGGCTACACCTTC	-	TRBV20-1	TRBJ1-2	12	-
CASAKGEFYEQFF	TGCGCCAGCGCCAAGGGGGAGTTCTATGAGCAGTTCTTC	few	TRBV5-1	TRBJ2-1	13	-
CASSQDSLSPLHF	TGTGCCAGCAGCCAGGACAGTTTAAGTCCCCTCCACTTT	-	TRBV6-5	TRBJ1-6	13	-
CASSLGGQGGQPQHF	TGTGCCAGCAGCTTAGGTGGGCAGGGTGGGCAGCCCCAGCATTTT	few	TRBV7-2	TRBJ1-5	15	-
CASSLGKGYGKLFF	TGTGCCAGCAGCTTAGGGAAGGGTTATGGAAAACTGTTTTTT	-	TRBV7-2	TRBJ1-4	14	-
CSARVGGSSTDTQYF	TGCAGTGCTAGAGTCGGCGGGTCTAGCACAGATACGCAGTATTTT	-	TRBV20-1	TRBJ2-3	15	-
CATSTSGGDGYTF	TGTGCCACCAGCACCTCCGGGGGCGATGGCTACACCTTC	-	TRBV15	TRBJ1-2	13	-
CASSQDVIDYYEQYF	TGCGCCAGCAGCCAAGATGTAATCGATTACTACGAGCAGTACTTC	-	TRBV4-3	TRBJ2-7	15	-
CASSWGLVPKSSYEQYF	TGTGCCAGCAGCTGGGGGTTGGTCCCTAAGAGCTCCTACGAGCAGTACTTC	-	TRBV7-2	TRBJ2-7	17	-
CASRLESIGEQFF	TGCGCCAGCCGCTTAGAGAGTATTGGTGAGCAGTTCTTC	-	TRBV5-1	TRBJ2-1	13	-